The 28 T cell receptor beta chains given below trace back to one sample, sequenced in a study of T-cell reconstitution after alpha-beta-depleted transplantation in children. Construction of the TCRbeta library involved unique molecular identifiers. TCRdb reanalysed the PCR reads using MiXCR and keeps one entry per CDR3 protein. Of approximately 290,000 distinct CDR3 sequences listed, around 10% are singletons. Material: peripheral blood, obtained 180 days after TCRalphabeta/CD19-depleted stem cell transplant. The receptors come from a male patient aged 2-10 years who had a stem cell transplant for chronic granulomatous disease, so the T cells may come from the graft donor.

As regards this clonotype: One base away lies a much larger clone, so this may be a sequencing read error. This rearrangement joins TRBV9 to TRBJ2-7; D is perhaps TRBD1 (6 bases). The CDR3 extends over 15 amino acids. The germline CDR1 and CDR2 sequences are SGDLS and YYNGEE. The CDR3 nucleotides read TGTGCCAGCAGCGTAGCGGGCCAGGGGACCTACGGGCAGTACTTC. It yields the protein CASSVAGQGTYGQYF.

The chain recombines TRBV19 with TRBJ1-6; D gene unclear. Germline values: CDR1 LNHDA, CDR2 SQIVND (reference sequence). Trimming stripped 9 bases from V and 0 bases from J, with 15 bases between. The CDR3 is 16 residues long. The DNA of the CDR3 is TGTGCCAGCCTCGGGCCGGCCAGCTCCTATAATTCACCCCTCCACTTT. It encodes CASLGPASSYNSPLHF. Combining the CDR3 with reference TRBV19 and TRBJ1-6 gives the whole variable domain DGGITQSPKYLFRKEGQNVTLSCEQNLNHDAMYWYRQDPGQGLRLIYYSQIVNDFQKGDIAEGYSVSREKKESFPLTVTSAQKNPTAFYLCASLGPASSYNSPLHFGNGTRLTVT.

The J gene is TRBJ1-2, the V gene TRBV18; TRBD1 aligns across 7 bases. The trim removed 3 bases at V and 6 bases at J, leaving 4 bases unmatched. Germline V gene data show CDR1 as KGHSH and CDR2 as LQKENI. CDR3 length: 13 amino acids. The CDR3 spells CASSPDREHGYTF. As DNA, the CDR3 is TGTGCCAGCTCACCCGACAGGGAACATGGCTACACCTTC. Based on the CDR3 plus reference TRBV18 and TRBJ1-2, the full variable domain is NAGVMQNPRHLVRRRGQEARLRCSPMKGHSHVYWYRQLPEEGLKFMVYLQKENIIDESGMPKERFSAEFPKEGPSILRIQQVVRGDSAAYFCASSPDREHGYTFGSGTRLTVV.

This clonotype was picked up many times. The gene calls are TRBV27 and TRBJ2-7, with 9 bases aligning to TRBD1. This CDR3 has 15 residues. Losses at the gene ends were 5 bases for V and 6 bases for J; bases not matched to a gene: 11. CDR1 is MNHEY and CDR2 is SMNVEV in the germline V gene (reference sequence). This CDR3 is CASSTGDRALIEQYF. The CDR3 coding sequence is TGTGCCAGCAGTACCGGGGACAGGGCACTGATCGAGCAGTACTTC.

In regard to this clonotype: A much more abundant neighbour one base away suggests this may be a read error. The chain employs TRBV29-1 and TRBJ2-1; TRBD1 aligns across 11 bases. Germline V gives CDR1 SQVTM, CDR2 ANQGSEA. V dropped 8 bases and J dropped 8; count of bases not matched to a gene: 11. The length of the CDR3 is 14 residues. The CDR3 sequence: CSIGSGTGGYEQFF. The CDR3 DNA follows: TGCAGCATTGGGTCGGGGACAGGGGGGTATGAGCAGTTCTTC.

The chain combines TRBV6-2 or TRBV6-3 with TRBJ2-7; no clear D gene. CDR3 size: 15 residues. The germline CDR1 and CDR2 sequences are MNHEY and SVGEGT. The V end lost 7 bases, the J end lost 0 bases, and 16 bases lay between the germline ends. CDR3: CASIHSGSPSYEQYF. The DNA of the CDR3 is TGTGCCAGCATTCACTCGGGCAGCCCCTCCTACGAGCAGTACTTC.

This clonotype came up many times. This chain uses TRBV20-1 with TRBJ1-1; tentative D call: TRBD1 (6 bases). CDR1 and CDR2 (germline): DFQATT, SNEGSKA (reference sequence). The V and J ends lost 3 bases and 5 bases respectively, with 10 bases between them. CDR3 length: 12 amino acids. As DNA, the CDR3 is TGCAGTGCTAGCAGGGGAAGGACTGAAGCTTTCTTT. Translating it yields CSASRGRTEAFF.

This clonotype showed up many times. This chain connects TRBV7-6 to TRBJ2-3; no definite D call. Trimming pared 1 base from V and 0 bases from J, leaving 11 bases between. CDR3 length: 16 amino acids. Germline CDR1 SGHVS, CDR2 FNYEAQ. DNA of the CDR3: TGTGCCAGCAGCTTAGTAGGTGAATCTAGCACAGATACGCAGTATTTT. The encoded protein is CASSLVGESSTDTQYF. Full variable domain (remainder filled in from reference TRBV7-6 and TRBJ2-3): GAGVSQSPRYKVTKRGQDVALRCDPISGHVSLYWYRQALGQGPEFLTYFNYEAQQDKSGLPNDRFSAERPEGSISTLTIQRTEQRDSAMYRCASSLVGESSTDTQYFGPGTRLTVL.

This clonotype was observed many times. V usage is TRBV5-1 and J usage is TRBJ2-2; D not certain. Germline-derived CDR1 and CDR2 are SGHRS and YFSETQ. V was pared by 6 bases and J by 1 base, with 10 bases between. CDR3 length: 14 amino acids. The CDR3 loop is CASTNNGNTGELFF. CDR3 in DNA: TGCGCCAGCACTAATAACGGGAACACCGGGGAGCTGTTTTTT.

Many counts were recorded for this clonotype. The chain has TRBV5-1 and TRBJ2-7; D is possibly TRBD1 (6 bases). CDR3 length equals 14 residues. CDR1 SGHRS and CDR2 YFSETQ come from the germline V gene. Trimming removed 1 base from V and 5 bases from J, with 13 bases in between. CDR3 region: CASSLLTGPHEQYF. The CDR3 DNA follows: TGCGCCAGCAGCTTGCTTACAGGGCCCCACGAGCAGTACTTC.

This clonotype was recorded many times. The genes are TRBV2 and TRBJ2-7, with TRBD1 as a possible D gene (6 bases). The V end lost 0 bases, the J end lost 2 bases, and 8 bases lay between the germline ends. There are 14 residues in the CDR3. CDR1 SNHLY and CDR2 FYNNEI come from the germline V gene. The CDR3 here is CASSEAGAPYEQYF. In DNA form, the CDR3 reads TGTGCCAGCAGTGAAGCGGGGGCCCCCTACGAGCAGTACTTC.

This clonotype was counted many times. The V and J genes are TRBV4-3 and TRBJ2-7; 16 positions agree with TRBD2. CDR3 length equals 17 residues. Germline CDR1 and CDR2: LGHNA and YSLEER. Trimming removed 0 bases from V and 7 bases from J; junction bases left unmatched: 6. DNA for the CDR3: TGCGCCAGCAGCCAAGATGGGACTAGCGGGGGGGCAGAAGAGCAGTACTTC. This translates into CASSQDGTSGGAEEQYF.

At least ten counts were recorded for this clonotype. The chain links TRBV6-5 to TRBJ2-3; 7 positions agree with TRBD2. Germline V CDR1 and CDR2: MNHEY, SVGAGI. The CDR3 is made up of 15 amino acids. V shed 4 bases and J 2 bases; nucleotides not matched to a gene: 6. This CDR3 reads CASSSIAGLTDTQYF. CDR3 sequence (DNA): TGTGCCAGCAGTTCCATAGCGGGCCTCACAGATACGCAGTATTTT.

A word on this clonotype: An end of the junction differs from the germline gene, which may be a read error. The chain carries TRBV3-1 and TRBJ2-3; TRBD1 is a possible D gene (6 bases). The CDR3 is 17 amino acids. Looked up from germline, CDR1 is LGHDT and CDR2 is YNNKEL (reference sequence). The chain's CDR3 is CASTQEAGWGRTDTQYF. For the CDR3, the DNA is TGTGCCAGCACCCAAGAGGCGGGCTGGGGGCGCACAGATACGCAGTATTTT.

The J gene is TRBJ2-7, the V gene TRBV7-8; D gene ambiguous. Trimming pared 3 bases from V and 2 bases from J, leaving 11 bases between. In germline, CDR1 is SGHVS, CDR2 FQNEAQ. The CDR3 is made up of 14 amino acids. The CDR3 here is CASSFKAGAYEQYF. CDR3 DNA: TGTGCCAGCAGCTTTAAGGCAGGCGCCTACGAGCAGTACTTC.

This clonotype was observed at least ten times. The chain employs TRBV29-1 and TRBJ2-7; 9 nucleotides match TRBD2. Trimming removed 4 bases from V and 4 bases from J; junction bases left unmatched: 5. The CDR3 has 13 amino acids. Germline V gene data show CDR1 as SQVTM and CDR2 as ANQGSEA. In nucleotides, the CDR3 is TGCAGCGTTGGAGCGGGAGGTTTGTACGAGCAGTACTTC. Translated, it gives CSVGAGGLYEQYF.

There are many counts of this clonotype. The rearrangement uses TRBV5-1 and TRBJ2-1; possibly TRBD2 for D (6 bases). V was shortened by 6 bases and J by 0 bases, with 10 bases between the two germline ends. This CDR3 spans 14 amino acids. CDR1 is SGHRS, CDR2 YFSETQ, per germline. CDR3 in DNA: TGCGCCAGCATGCCGGGACTCTCCTACAATGAGCAGTTCTTC. Its translation is CASMPGLSYNEQFF.

At least ten counts were recorded for this clonotype. This sequence joins TRBV7-2 and TRBJ2-5; D remains unclear. Trimming shortened V by 1 base and J by 5 bases, and 11 bases separated the two germline ends. Per germline, CDR1 SGHTA and CDR2 FQGNSA. The CDR3 loop spans 14 amino acids. CDR3 DNA: TGTGCCAGCAGCTTAGGAAACGTACGGGAGACCCAGTACTTC. This encodes CASSLGNVRETQYF.

This clonotype came up many times. The chain recombines TRBV5-1 with TRBJ1-2; 10 positions match TRBD1. Germline V lookup: CDR1 SGHRS, CDR2 YFSETQ. J lost 4 bases, V lost 2 bases, and 2 bases had no gene match. The CDR3 has 14 amino acids. This CDR3 is CASSFGTGVYGYTF. The CDR3 region has the DNA TGCGCCAGCAGCTTCGGGACAGGGGTCTATGGCTACACCTTC.

This clonotype was recorded many times. This chain's CDR3 is CASSDSNSDEQFF. The CDR3 DNA is TGTGCCAGCAGTGACTCGAATAGCGATGAGCAGTTCTTC. The chain is built from TRBV6-4 and TRBJ2-1, with D tentatively TRBD2 (5 bases). The CDR3 is 13 amino acids. Germline V lookup: CDR1 MRHNA, CDR2 SNTAGT. V gave up 0 bases and J gave up 8 bases, with 8 bases separating them.

As to this clonotype: With a much larger clone just one base away, this may be a read error. The chain recombines TRBV9 with TRBJ2-2, with D possibly being TRBD1 (5 bases). Germline-derived CDR1 and CDR2 are SGDLS and YYNGEE. The CDR3 contains 15 residues. Trimming shortened V by 2 bases and J by 7 bases, and 15 bases separated the two germline ends. The CDR3 DNA reads as TGTGCCAGCAGCGTGGGGCAGGAAGTAGACGGGGAGCTGTTTTTT. Amino acid sequence: CASSVGQEVDGELFF.

This clonotype came up a few times. J is TRBJ2-5 and V is TRBV4-3, with 8 bases identical to TRBD1. This CDR3 has 15 amino acids. Germline trimming cut 3 bases from V and 5 bases from J; bases unmatched to any gene: 8. Germline-derived CDR1 and CDR2 are LGHNA and YSLEER. CDR3 sequence (DNA): TGCGCCAGCAGCCAGAGGACAGGGCTTAGCGAGACCCAGTACTTC. This gives the protein CASSQRTGLSETQYF.

This clonotype was seen only a few times. V gene TRBV15 combines with J gene TRBJ2-3; 8 nucleotides line up with TRBD2. The CDR3 runs 16 residues. V lost 1 base and J lost 2; bases outside the gene matches: 5. Germline CDR1 LNHNV, CDR2 YYDKDF (reference sequence). CDR3 bases: TGTGCCACCAGCAGAGGAGCGGGGGCTACCACAGATACGCAGTATTTT. Amino acids: CATSRGAGATTDTQYF.

This clonotype was recorded at least ten times. The rearrangement uses TRBV20-1 and TRBJ1-5; 9 bases agree with TRBD1. The CDR3 spans 15 residues. CDR1 is DFQATT, CDR2 SNEGSKA, per germline (reference sequence). The V and J ends lost 2 bases and 2 bases, in that order; junction bases with no gene match: 4. The CDR3 protein is CSARPRDRGNQPQHF. In nucleotides, the CDR3 is TGCAGTGCTAGACCCCGGGACAGGGGCAATCAGCCCCAGCATTTT.

The table lists this clonotype with a few counts. The chain combines TRBV18 with TRBJ2-7, with D uncertain. The V gene's germline CDR1 is KGHSH and CDR2 LQKENI. The CDR3 covers 14 residues. The V and J ends lost 3 bases and 4 bases respectively, with 13 bases between them. The CDR3 loop reads CASSPGLSEYEQYF. CDR3 bases: TGTGCCAGCTCACCGGGTCTCAGTGAGTACGAGCAGTACTTC.

This clonotype came up many times. The rearrangement links TRBV20-1 to TRBJ2-3; D is perhaps TRBD2 (6 bases). CDR1 and CDR2 (germline): DFQATT, SNEGSKA (reference sequence). The CDR3 consists of 12 residues. Trimming removed 1 base at V and 9 bases at J, with 11 bases between. CDR3 sequence (DNA): TGCAGTGCTAGAGGGGACTGGGGGACGCAGTATTTT. This sequence encodes CSARGDWGTQYF.

This clonotype was observed many times. This rearrangement joins TRBV5-5 to TRBJ1-1; 7 bases line up with TRBD1. The V segment lost 5 bases and the J segment 3 bases; nucleotides outside the gene matches: 7. Germline V gene data show CDR1 as SGHKS and CDR2 as YYEKEE (reference sequence). The CDR3 spans 14 residues. Here the CDR3 DNA reads TGTGCCAGCAGACGGGACAGTACCGACACTGAAGCTTTCTTT. It specifies CASRRDSTDTEAFF.

This clonotype was counted many times. The chain carries TRBV29-1 and TRBJ2-3; 7 bases line up with TRBD1. The CDR3 has 17 amino acids. From germline, CDR1 is SQVTM and CDR2 ANQGSEA. Trimming cost V 0 bases and J 2 bases; bases outside gene matches: 11. As DNA, the CDR3 is TGCAGCGTTGAAGATAGGCCCGGACAGGTTGTCACAGATACGCAGTATTTT. Protein product: CSVEDRPGQVVTDTQYF.